These 18 T cell receptor beta chains originate from one sample sequenced in a study of blood T cell repertoires in COVID-19. Assay used: immunoSEQ multiplex PCR; TCRdb lists only in-frame clones, some missing. The table records approximately 50,000 clones, about 82% of them present only once. The sequencing sample was made of peripheral blood. These receptors came from a human donor in a cohort sampled during active COVID-19.

The chain combines TRBV15 with TRBJ2-7; 9 bases align to TRBD2. From germline, CDR1 is LNHNV and CDR2 YYDKDF (reference sequence). The V segment lost 1 base and the J segment 1 base; nucleotides outside the gene matches: 8. There are 17 residues in the CDR3. In nucleotides, the CDR3 is TGTGCCACCAGCAGAGTAGGCCTAGCGGGAATTTCCTACGAGCAGTACTTC. Its protein is CATSRVGLAGISYEQYF.

The CDR3 DNA reads TGCGCCAGCAGCCGCGAGGGACTAGCGGGGAACAATGAGCAGTTCTTC. This gives the protein CASSREGLAGNNEQFF. The V and J genes are TRBV4-1 and TRBJ2-1; 13 bases match TRBD2. The CDR3 length is 16 residues. J was trimmed by 5 bases and V by 4 bases; bases with no gene match: 5. Germline V CDR1 and CDR2: MGHRA, YSYEKL.

This clone was seen just once. The genes are TRBV4-1 and TRBJ1-2; 7 nucleotides match TRBD1. CDR1 is MGHRA and CDR2 is YSYEKL in the germline V gene. After removal of 4 bases from V and 8 bases from J, the junction contained 10 bases not matched to a gene. The CDR3 length is 14 residues. CDR3 sequence reads: CASSPHSDRVGYTF. The CDR3 DNA is TGCGCCAGCAGCCCCCACTCCGACAGGGTGGGCTACACCTTC.

The genes are TRBV7-2 and TRBJ2-5; 9 bases are shared with TRBD2. V was clipped by 5 bases and J by 5 bases; unmatched bases: 12. The CDR3 runs 16 residues. Germline CDR1 SGHTA, CDR2 FQGNSA. CDR3 protein: CASSPGGVLAGETQYF. The CDR3 nucleotides are TGTGCCAGCAGCCCAGGAGGAGTACTAGCGGGTGAGACCCAGTACTTC.

This chain joins TRBV18 and TRBJ1-5; 7 bases line up with TRBD1. V was clipped by 6 bases and J by 4 bases; unmatched bases: 21. The CDR3 is 19 amino acids. The germline V gene has CDR1 KGHSH and CDR2 LQKENI. The DNA of the CDR3 is TGTGCCAGCTCCCCCCCTCCTAGATTGACAGGGACGGGTAATCAGCCCCAGCATTTT. Residues: CASSPPPRLTGTGNQPQHF.

The V call is TRBV25-1, the J call TRBJ1-3, with 7 bases aligning to TRBD1. This CDR3 spans 17 amino acids. CDR1 and CDR2 from the germline V gene are MGHDK and SYGVNS. V lost 7 bases, J lost 0 bases, and 12 bases stayed unmatched. CDR3 in amino acids: CASIGQGGIFSGNTIYF. The CDR3 DNA reads as TGTGCCAGCATAGGGCAGGGGGGTATCTTCTCTGGAAACACCATATATTTT.

This sequence joins TRBV5-4 and TRBJ2-5; TRBD2 might be the D (5 bases). Germline V gene sequence: CDR1 SGHNT, CDR2 YYREEE (reference sequence). The germline V and J ends were trimmed by 1 base and 3 bases, with 7 bases remaining between them. This CDR3 contains 13 residues. The CDR3 region has the DNA TGTGCCAGCAGCTTGAAGGGAGAAGAGACCCAGTACTTC. This sequence encodes CASSLKGEETQYF.

This chain uses TRBV2 with TRBJ1-4; D not certain. The V end lost 3 bases, the J end lost 5 bases, and 7 bases lay between the germline ends. CDR1 is SNHLY, CDR2 FYNNEI, per germline. The CDR3 loop spans 13 amino acids. CDR3 nucleotides: TGTGCCAGCAGTGATGGCAGAAATGAAAAACTGTTTTTT. Protein product: CASSDGRNEKLFF.

V gene TRBV10-3 combines with J gene TRBJ2-1; the match to TRBD1 covers 9 bases. This CDR3 contains 16 residues. Germline trimming cut 4 bases from V and 4 bases from J; bases unmatched to any gene: 8. Germline values: CDR1 ENHRY, CDR2 SYGVKD. The CDR3 bases are TGTGCCATCAGTGTGGGGGGACAGGGAAATTACAATGAGCAGTTCTTC. This encodes CAISVGGQGNYNEQFF.

The rearrangement uses TRBV27 and TRBJ2-7, with D perhaps matching TRBD1 (5 bases). The CDR3 loop spans 13 amino acids. The ends were cut back, 5 bases at V and 2 bases at J, with 10 bases in the middle. CDR1 is MNHEY and CDR2 is SMNVEV in the germline V gene (reference sequence). CDR3 sequence (DNA): TGTGCCAGCAGTAGACAGATAACCTACGAGCAGTACTTC. This gives the protein CASSRQITYEQYF.

The V call is TRBV5-4, the J call TRBJ2-5, with TRBD2 matching 13 bases. V was clipped by 4 bases and J by 5 bases; unmatched bases: 8. Germline CDR1 reads SGHNT; CDR2 reads YYREEE (reference sequence). This CDR3 region has 16 residues. CDR3 amino acids: CASSGTSGAILETQYF. The DNA for the CDR3 is TGTGCCAGCAGCGGGACTAGCGGGGCTATTTTGGAGACCCAGTACTTC.

The CDR3 DNA reads as TGTGCCAGCAGTGAAATCGGAGGTTATAATGAAAAACTGTTTTTT. Its translation: CASSEIGGYNEKLFF. The rearrangement uses TRBV2 and TRBJ1-4; unclear D gene. CDR1 SNHLY and CDR2 FYNNEI come from the germline V gene. The CDR3 has 15 residues. V dropped 2 bases and J dropped 4 bases, with 11 bases sitting between them.

With regard to this clone: A junction boundary mismatches the germline segment, possibly from a read error. The chain combines TRBV4-2 with TRBJ2-7; perhaps TRBD1 as D (5 bases). Per germline, CDR1 LGHNA and CDR2 YNFKEQ. There are 11 residues in the CDR3. Here the CDR3 reads CASSQGRDVFF. CDR3 DNA sequence: TGTGCCAGCAGCCAGGGCAGGGATGTTTTCTTC.

The rearrangement joins TRBV6-6 to TRBJ1-2; 7 nucleotides line up with TRBD1. The germline V gene encodes CDR1 MNHNY and CDR2 SVGAGI (reference sequence). After removal of 5 bases from V and 5 bases from J, the junction contained 5 bases not matched to a gene. This CDR3 region has 13 residues. The CDR3 DNA reads as TGTGCCAGCAGTGCCGGGACAGATTATGGCTACACCTTC. Its translation is CASSAGTDYGYTF.

This clone is labeled medium-sized (0.01 to 0.1%). The chain recombines TRBV7-3 with TRBJ1-6, with 10 bases that match TRBD1. V shed 2 bases and J 10 bases; nucleotides not matched to a gene: 2. In germline, CDR1 is SGHTA, CDR2 FQGTGA. The CDR3 runs 14 residues. The CDR3 DNA reads TGTGCCAGCAGCTTAGACAGGGGGCAGTCACCCCTCCACTTT. Translating gives CASSLDRGQSPLHF.

CDR3 bases: TGTGCCAGCAGTTTATCTAGCGGGCTCTACAATGAGCAGTTCTTC. Translation: CASSLSSGLYNEQFF. The chain uses TRBV27 and TRBJ2-1; TRBD2 aligns across 7 bases. The CDR3 extends over 15 amino acids. Germline values: CDR1 MNHEY, CDR2 SMNVEV (reference sequence). J lost 3 bases, V lost 0 bases, and 2 bases had no gene match.

The chain has TRBV19 and TRBJ1-5, with D possibly matching TRBD1 (6 bases). CDR1 LNHDA and CDR2 SQIVND come from the germline V gene (reference sequence). Trimming removed 5 bases from V and 5 bases from J, with 16 bases in between. This CDR3 region has 15 residues. The CDR3 sequence is CASSEQGILYQPQHF. The DNA of the CDR3 is TGTGCCAGTAGTGAACAGGGTATCCTCTATCAGCCCCAGCATTTT.

The J gene is TRBJ2-1, the V gene TRBV6-1; perhaps TRBD2 as D (6 bases). V was cut by 1 base and J by 0 bases, with 10 bases left in between. The CDR3 is made up of 16 amino acids. Germline lookup yields CDR1 MNHNS and CDR2 SASEGT. CDR3 DNA: TGTGCCAGCAGTGAAGTGCGAGCGGGCTCCTACAATGAGCAGTTCTTC. Its protein is CASSEVRAGSYNEQFF.